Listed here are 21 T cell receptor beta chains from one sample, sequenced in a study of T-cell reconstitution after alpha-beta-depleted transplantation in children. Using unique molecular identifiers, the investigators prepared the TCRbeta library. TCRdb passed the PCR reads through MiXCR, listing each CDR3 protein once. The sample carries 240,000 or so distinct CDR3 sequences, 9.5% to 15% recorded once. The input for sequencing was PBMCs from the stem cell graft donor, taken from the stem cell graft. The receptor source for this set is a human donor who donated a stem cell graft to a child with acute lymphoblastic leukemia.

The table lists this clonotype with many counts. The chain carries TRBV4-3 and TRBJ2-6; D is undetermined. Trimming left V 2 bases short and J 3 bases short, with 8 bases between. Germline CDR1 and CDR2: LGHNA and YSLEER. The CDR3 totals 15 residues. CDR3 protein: CASSQTVYGANVLTF. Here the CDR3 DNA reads TGCGCCAGCAGCCAAACGGTTTATGGGGCCAACGTCCTGACTTTC.

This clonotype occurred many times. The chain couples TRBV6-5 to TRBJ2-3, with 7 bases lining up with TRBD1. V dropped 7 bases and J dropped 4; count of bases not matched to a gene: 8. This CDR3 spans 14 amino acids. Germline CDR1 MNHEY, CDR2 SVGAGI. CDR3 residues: CASTFYRGSDTQYF. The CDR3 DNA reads TGTGCCAGCACCTTTTACAGGGGCTCAGATACGCAGTATTTT.

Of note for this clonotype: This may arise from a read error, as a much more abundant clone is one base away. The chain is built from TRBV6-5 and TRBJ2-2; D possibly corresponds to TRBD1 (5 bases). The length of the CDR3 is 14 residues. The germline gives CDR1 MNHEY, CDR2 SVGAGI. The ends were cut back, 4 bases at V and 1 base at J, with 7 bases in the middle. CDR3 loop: CASSSRENTGELFF. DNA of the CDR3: TGTGCCAGCAGTTCCAGGGAGAACACCGGGGAGCTGTTTTTT.

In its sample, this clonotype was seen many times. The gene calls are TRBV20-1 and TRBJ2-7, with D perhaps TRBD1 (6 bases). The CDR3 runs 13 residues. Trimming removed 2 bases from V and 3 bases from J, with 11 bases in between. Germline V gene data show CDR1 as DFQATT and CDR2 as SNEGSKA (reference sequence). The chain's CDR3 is CSARFDRNYEQYF. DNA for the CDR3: TGCAGTGCTAGATTCGACAGGAACTACGAGCAGTACTTC.

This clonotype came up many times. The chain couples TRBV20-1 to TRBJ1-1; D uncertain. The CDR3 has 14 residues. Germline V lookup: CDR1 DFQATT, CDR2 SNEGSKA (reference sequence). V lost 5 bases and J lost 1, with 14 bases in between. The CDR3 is CSAVPPDRNTEAFF. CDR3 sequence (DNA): TGCAGTGCTGTTCCTCCGGACCGGAACACTGAAGCTTTCTTT.

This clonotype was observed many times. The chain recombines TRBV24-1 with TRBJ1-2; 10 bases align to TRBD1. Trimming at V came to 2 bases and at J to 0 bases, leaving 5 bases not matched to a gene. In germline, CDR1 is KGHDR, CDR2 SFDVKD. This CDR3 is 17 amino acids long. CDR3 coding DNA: TGTGCCACCAGTGATTCTGCGGGACAGGGGACTAACTATGGCTACACCTTC. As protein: CATSDSAGQGTNYGYTF.

CDR3 sequence reads: CASSRGTGERDGYTF. DNA of the CDR3: TGTGCCAGCAGCCGCGGGACAGGGGAGAGAGATGGCTACACCTTC. V and J are TRBV13 and TRBJ1-2; 10 bases map to TRBD1. V shed 5 bases, J shed 6 bases, and the junction held 9 bases outside the gene matches. The V gene's germline CDR1 is PRHDT and CDR2 FYEKMQ (reference sequence). The CDR3 length is 15 residues.

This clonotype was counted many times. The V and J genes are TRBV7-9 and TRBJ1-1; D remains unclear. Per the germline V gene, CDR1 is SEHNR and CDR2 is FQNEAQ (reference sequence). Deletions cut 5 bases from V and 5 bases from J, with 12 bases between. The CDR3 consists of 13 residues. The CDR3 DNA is TGTGCCAGCAGCCCCCGGAAGAGGACTGAAGCTTTCTTT. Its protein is CASSPRKRTEAFF.

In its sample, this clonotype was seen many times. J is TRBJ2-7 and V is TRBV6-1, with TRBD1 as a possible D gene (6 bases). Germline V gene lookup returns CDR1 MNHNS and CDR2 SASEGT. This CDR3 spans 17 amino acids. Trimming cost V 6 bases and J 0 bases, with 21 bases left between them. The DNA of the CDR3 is TGTGCCAGCAGATCCTTAACCTCAGGGACACGCTCCTACGAGCAGTACTTC. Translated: CASRSLTSGTRSYEQYF.

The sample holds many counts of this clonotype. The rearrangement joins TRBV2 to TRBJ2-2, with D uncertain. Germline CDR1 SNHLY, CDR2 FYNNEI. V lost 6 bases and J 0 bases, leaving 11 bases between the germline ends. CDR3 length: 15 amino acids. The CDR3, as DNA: TGTGCCAGCAGAGAGGCATTCGCGAACACCGGGGAGCTGTTTTTT. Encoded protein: CASREAFANTGELFF. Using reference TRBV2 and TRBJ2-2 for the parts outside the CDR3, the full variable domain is EPEVTQTPSHQVTQMGQEVILRCVPISNHLYFYWYRQILGQKVEFLVSFYNNEISEKSEIFDDQFSVERPDGSNFTLKIRSTKLEDSAMYFCASREAFANTGELFFGEGSRLTVL.

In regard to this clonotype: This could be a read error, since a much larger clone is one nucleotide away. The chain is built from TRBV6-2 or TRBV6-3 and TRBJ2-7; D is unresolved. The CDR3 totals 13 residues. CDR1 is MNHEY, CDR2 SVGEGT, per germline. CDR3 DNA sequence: TGTGCCGGCAGTTCCCGGGTTGTTTACGAGCAGTACTTC. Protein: CAGSSRVVYEQYF.

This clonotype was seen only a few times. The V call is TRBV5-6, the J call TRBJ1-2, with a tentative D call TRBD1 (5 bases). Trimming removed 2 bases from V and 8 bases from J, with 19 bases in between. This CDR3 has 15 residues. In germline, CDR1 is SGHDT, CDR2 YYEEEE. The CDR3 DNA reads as TGTGCCAGCAGCTTCGGTGTGACTCATGGGGGAGGCTACACCTTC. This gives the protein CASSFGVTHGGGYTF.

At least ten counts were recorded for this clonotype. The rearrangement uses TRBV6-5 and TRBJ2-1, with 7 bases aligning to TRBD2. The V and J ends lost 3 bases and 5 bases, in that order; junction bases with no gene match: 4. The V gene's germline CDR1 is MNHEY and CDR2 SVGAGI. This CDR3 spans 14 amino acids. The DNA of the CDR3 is TGTGCCAGCAGTTATCGCGGGAGCCACAATGAGCAGTTCTTC. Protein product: CASSYRGSHNEQFF.

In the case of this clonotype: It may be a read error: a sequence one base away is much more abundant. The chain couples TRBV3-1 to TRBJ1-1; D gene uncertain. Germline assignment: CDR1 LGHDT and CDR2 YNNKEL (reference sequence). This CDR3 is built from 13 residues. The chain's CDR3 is CASSQDRVTESFF. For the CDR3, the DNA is TGTGCCAGCAGCCAAGATAGGGTCACTGAATCTTTCTTT.

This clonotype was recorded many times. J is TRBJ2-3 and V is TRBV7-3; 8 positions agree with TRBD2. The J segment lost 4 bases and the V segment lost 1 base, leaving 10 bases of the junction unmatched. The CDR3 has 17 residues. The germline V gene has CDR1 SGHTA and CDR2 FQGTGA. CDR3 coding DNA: TGTGCCAGCAGCTTAATCGGAGACCCCGGGGGGGCAGATACGCAGTATTTT. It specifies CASSLIGDPGGADTQYF.

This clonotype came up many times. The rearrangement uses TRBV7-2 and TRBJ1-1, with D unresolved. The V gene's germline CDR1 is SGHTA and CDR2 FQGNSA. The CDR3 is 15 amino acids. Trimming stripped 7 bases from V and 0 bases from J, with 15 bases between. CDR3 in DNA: TGTGCCAGCAAGTTTTCGGACGGTGTGAACACTGAAGCTTTCTTT. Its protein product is CASKFSDGVNTEAFF.

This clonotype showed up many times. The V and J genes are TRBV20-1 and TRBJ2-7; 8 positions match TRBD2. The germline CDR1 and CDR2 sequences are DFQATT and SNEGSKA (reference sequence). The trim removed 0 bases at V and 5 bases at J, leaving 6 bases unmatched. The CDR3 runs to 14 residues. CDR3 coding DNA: TGCAGTGCTAGAGATCCGTCACTAGCGGACGAGCAGTACTTC. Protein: CSARDPSLADEQYF.

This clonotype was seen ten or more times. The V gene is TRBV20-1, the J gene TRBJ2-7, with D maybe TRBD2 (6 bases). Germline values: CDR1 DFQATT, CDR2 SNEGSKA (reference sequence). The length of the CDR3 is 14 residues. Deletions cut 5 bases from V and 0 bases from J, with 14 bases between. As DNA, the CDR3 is TGCAGTGCTCGGCGGGACTTTAGCTCCTACGAGCAGTACTTC. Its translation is CSARRDFSSYEQYF.

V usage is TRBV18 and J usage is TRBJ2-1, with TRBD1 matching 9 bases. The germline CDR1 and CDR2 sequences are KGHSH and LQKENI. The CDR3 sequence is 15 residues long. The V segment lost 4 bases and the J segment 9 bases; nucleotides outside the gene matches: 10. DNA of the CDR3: TGTGCCAGCTCACTCCTCGGGACAGGGTCGGCTGAGCAGTTCTTC. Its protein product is CASSLLGTGSAEQFF.

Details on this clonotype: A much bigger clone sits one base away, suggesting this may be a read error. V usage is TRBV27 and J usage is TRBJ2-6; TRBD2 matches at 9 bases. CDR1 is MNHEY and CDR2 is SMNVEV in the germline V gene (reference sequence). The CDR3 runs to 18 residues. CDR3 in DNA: TGTGCCAGCAGTTTTTTAGGCCTCCGGGCGGGAGGGGCCAACGGCCTGACTTTC. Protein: CASSFLGLRAGGANGLTF. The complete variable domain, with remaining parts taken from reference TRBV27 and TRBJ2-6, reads EAQVTQNPRYLITVTGKKLTVTCSQNMNHEYMSWYRQDPGLGLRQIYYSMNVEVTDKGDVPEGYKVSRKEKRNFPLILESPSPNQTSLYFCASSFLGLRAGGANGLTFGAGSRLTVL.

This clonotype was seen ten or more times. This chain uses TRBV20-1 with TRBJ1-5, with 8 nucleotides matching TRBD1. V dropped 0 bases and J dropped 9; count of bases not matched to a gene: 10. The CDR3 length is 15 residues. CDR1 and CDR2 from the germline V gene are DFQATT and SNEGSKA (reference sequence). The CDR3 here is CSARDPGGFFRPQHF. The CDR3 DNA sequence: TGCAGTGCTAGAGATCCAGGGGGCTTTTTTAGGCCCCAGCATTTT.